These 24 T cell receptor beta chains share one sample of origin, sequenced in a study of blood T cells in healthy people across ages. Alongside a J-beta primer mix, a sample-barcoded 5' primer served in a second PCR lasting roughly 7 to 12 cycles. TCRdb fed the 5' RACE reads into MiXCR, producing one record per CDR3 protein. The sample includes around 1.5 million distinct CDR3 sequences, about 32% seen only once; the top ten take around 11%. Sequenced: blood. All receptors come from a woman younger than 45 in good health.

This clonotype was seen a few times. The chain carries TRBV28 and TRBJ1-6; D remains unclear. CDR1 and CDR2 from the germline V gene are MDHEN and SYDVKM. V lost 3 bases, J lost 10 bases, and 13 bases lay in between. The CDR3 loop spans 14 amino acids. The CDR3 region has the DNA TGTGCCAGCAGTTTCCGGGTAGAAGGGTCACCCCTCCACTTT. It specifies CASSFRVEGSPLHF.

This clonotype was found once. The V and J genes are TRBV29-1 and TRBJ2-5; 10 nucleotides match TRBD2. V was pared by 3 bases and J by 11 bases, with 12 bases of the junction left unmatched. This CDR3 is built from 14 residues. CDR1 and CDR2 (germline): SQVTM, ANQGSEA. The CDR3 sequence is CSVDGSGGNNEQYF. The CDR3 nucleotides read TGCAGCGTTGATGGTAGCGGGGGGAACAATGAGCAGTACTTC.

The gene calls are TRBV7-9 and TRBJ2-7; TRBD2 is a possible D gene (6 bases). Trimming removed 1 base at V and 1 base at J, with 17 bases between. Germline V CDR1 and CDR2: SEHNR, FQNEAQ (reference sequence). CDR3 size: 17 residues. In DNA form, the CDR3 reads TGTGCCAGCAGCTTAGGGGACTGGATCGGTTTGTCCTACGAGCAGTACTTC. As protein: CASSLGDWIGLSYEQYF.

The chain combines TRBV7-3 with TRBJ2-5; 12 positions match TRBD2. This CDR3 comprises 17 residues. Per germline, CDR1 SGHTA and CDR2 FQGTGA. V shed 5 bases and J 5 bases; nucleotides not matched to a gene: 12. Written as DNA, the CDR3 is TGTGCCAGCAGCATCCGGACTAGCGGGAATATTCGGGAGACCCAGTACTTC. It yields the protein CASSIRTSGNIRETQYF.

The chain has TRBV19 and TRBJ2-1; 12 bases are shared with TRBD1. The CDR3 totals 18 residues. The germline CDR1 and CDR2 sequences are LNHDA and SQIVND (reference sequence). After removal of 3 bases from V and 2 bases from J, the junction contained 8 bases not matched to a gene. CDR3 sequence reads: CASSMIPGQGATYNEQFF. Here the CDR3 DNA reads TGTGCCAGTAGTATGATCCCGGGACAGGGGGCCACCTACAATGAGCAGTTCTTC.

The V gene is TRBV2, the J gene TRBJ2-1; TRBD2 aligns across 9 bases. Gene TRBJ2-7 matches the end of the DNA better, so the J call may be wrong. The germline gives CDR1 SNHLY, CDR2 FYNNEI. The CDR3 is 14 amino acids. The CDR3 sequence is CASSGLAAYNEQYF. CDR3 bases: TGTGCCAGCAGTGGACTAGCGGCCTACAATGAGCAGTACTTC.

The table lists this clonotype with a few counts. In DNA form, the CDR3 reads TGTGCCAGCAGGGCTGACAGTCCGGAGACCCAGTACTTC. Protein: CASRADSPETQYF. This sequence joins TRBV2 and TRBJ2-5, with D perhaps matching TRBD1 (5 bases). Trimming removed 6 bases from V and 5 bases from J, with 13 bases in between. Germline loops: CDR1 SNHLY, CDR2 FYNNEI. CDR3 size: 13 residues.

This clonotype was detected a few times. The chain couples TRBV20-1 to TRBJ1-6; TRBD1 aligns across 9 bases. J lost 11 bases, V lost 5 bases, and 10 bases had no gene match. The CDR3 has 14 amino acids. Germline CDR1 DFQATT, CDR2 SNEGSKA (reference sequence). The CDR3 is CSARDGTGSPPLHF. The CDR3 region has the DNA TGCAGTGCTCGGGACGGGACAGGGTCGCCACCCCTCCACTTT.

In this sample, this clonotype turned up a few times. The chain links TRBV20-1 to TRBJ2-7; TRBD2 agrees at 14 bases. The CDR3 spans 19 residues. J was trimmed by 3 bases and V by 1 base; bases with no gene match: 14. The germline V gene encodes CDR1 DFQATT and CDR2 SNEGSKA (reference sequence). CDR3 coding DNA: TGCAGTGCTAGAGCCCCACCGGGACTAGCGGGAGAAGGCGACTACGAGCAGTACTTC. It codes for CSARAPPGLAGEGDYEQYF.

There are many counts of this clonotype. The chain couples TRBV10-3 to TRBJ2-7; 8 positions match TRBD1. The ends lost 0 bases at V and 3 bases at J; junction bases unmatched: 1. Looked up from germline, CDR1 is ENHRY and CDR2 is SYGVKD. The CDR3 is 14 amino acids. CDR3 in amino acids: CAISESTGVYEQYF. In nucleotides, the CDR3 is TGTGCCATCAGTGAGTCGACAGGGGTCTACGAGCAGTACTTC.

This sequence joins TRBV18 and TRBJ2-7; D is unresolved. Germline CDR1 and CDR2: KGHSH and LQKENI. The CDR3 loop spans 13 amino acids. The V end was cut by 1 base, the J end by 6 bases, with 10 bases between. The CDR3: CASSPHPASEQYF. The CDR3, as DNA: TGTGCCAGCTCACCACACCCGGCCTCCGAGCAGTACTTC. Full variable domain (outside the CDR3, taken from reference TRBV18 and TRBJ2-7): NAGVMQNPRHLVRRRGQEARLRCSPMKGHSHVYWYRQLPEEGLKFMVYLQKENIIDESGMPKERFSAEFPKEGPSILRIQQVVRGDSAAYFCASSPHPASEQYFGPGTRLTVT.

This clonotype was seen ten or more times. The chain carries TRBV29-1 and TRBJ2-6, with D possibly being TRBD1 (6 bases). The CDR3 covers 14 residues. Deletions cut 5 bases from V and 4 bases from J, with 12 bases between. Per germline, CDR1 SQVTM and CDR2 ANQGSEA. The CDR3 nucleotides are TGCAGCGTTAAGGGACACGCAGGGGCCAACGTCCTGACTTTC. This codes for CSVKGHAGANVLTF.

The chain joins TRBV12-3 or TRBV12-4 to TRBJ2-7; TRBD2 matches 9 bases. The J call may be incorrect, as the DNA end agrees better with TRBJ2-5. CDR3 length: 14 amino acids. The CDR3, as DNA: TGTGCCAGCAGTTTTGGAGCGGGAGGAGAGACCCAGTACTTC. Amino acid sequence: CASSFGAGGETQYF.

This clonotype has a handful of counts. CDR3 loop: CSVQDSEIWETQYF. The CDR3 DNA reads TGCAGTGTTCAAGACAGCGAAATTTGGGAGACCCAGTACTTC. V usage is TRBV20-1 and J usage is TRBJ2-5; D is perhaps TRBD1 (5 bases). V lost 7 bases to trimming and J lost 5 bases, with 20 bases between them. The CDR3 has 14 residues. Germline V gives CDR1 DFQATT, CDR2 SNEGSKA (reference sequence).

The chain couples TRBV20-1 to TRBJ2-5; TRBD2 matches at 9 bases. V lost 2 bases to trimming and J lost 10 bases; unmatched junction nucleotides: 8. Germline CDR1 is DFQATT and CDR2 is SNEGSKA (reference sequence). CDR3 length: 13 amino acids. The CDR3 here is CSARSGGPAGQYF. The CDR3 bases are TGCAGTGCTAGAAGCGGGGGGCCCGCCGGCCAGTACTTC.

This clonotype occurred a few times. V gene TRBV30 combines with J gene TRBJ2-5, with D possibly being TRBD2 (7 bases). The germline CDR1 and CDR2 sequences are GTSNPN and SVGIG (reference sequence). V lost 3 bases to trimming and J lost 5 bases, with 22 bases between them. The CDR3 length is 16 residues. The CDR3 coding sequence is TGTGCCTGGAGCTCTCTGGCAGGGAGGGGGGCCGAGACCCAGTACTTC. This sequence encodes CAWSSLAGRGAETQYF.

The genes are TRBV27 and TRBJ2-7; TRBD1 aligns across 7 bases. The J segment lost 2 bases and the V segment lost 0 bases, leaving 7 bases of the junction unmatched. CDR3 length equals 16 residues. CDR1 is MNHEY, CDR2 SMNVEV, per germline (reference sequence). The chain's CDR3 is CASSLSRQGLTYEQYF. In nucleotides, the CDR3 is TGTGCCAGCAGTTTATCACGACAGGGTCTAACCTACGAGCAGTACTTC.

This clonotype was observed many times. A much larger clone lies a single base off, so this may be a read error. The V and J genes are TRBV24-1 and TRBJ2-7, with 9 bases fitting TRBD2. V gave up 7 bases and J gave up 5 bases; unmatched junction bases: 8. The CDR3 spans 14 residues. CDR1 and CDR2 from the germline V gene are KGHDR and SFDVKD. CDR3 sequence: CATSPREGCDEQYF. In DNA form, the CDR3 reads TGTGCCACCAGCCCGCGGGAGGGTTGTGACGAGCAGTACTTC.

The chain joins TRBV5-1 to TRBJ1-1, with TRBD1 as a possible D gene (6 bases). The CDR3 runs 18 residues. With 4 bases removed from V and 2 bases from J, the gap between germline ends came to 24 bases. The germline CDR1 and CDR2 sequences are SGHRS and YFSETQ. The CDR3 here is CASSQFQGTRDLNTEAFF. CDR3 in DNA: TGCGCCAGCAGCCAATTCCAGGGGACCCGCGACCTTAACACTGAAGCTTTCTTT.

This clonotype was observed a handful of times. This chain connects TRBV7-3 to TRBJ2-3, with unresolved D. Germline-derived CDR1 and CDR2 are SGHTA and FQGTGA. The CDR3 covers 15 residues. V lost 1 base and J 0 bases, leaving 8 bases between the germline ends. Here the CDR3 reads CASSLRPSSTDTQYF. The DNA for the CDR3 is TGTGCCAGCAGCTTAAGGCCAAGTAGCACAGATACGCAGTATTTT.

This clonotype has more than one count but fewer than ten. The J gene is TRBJ2-7, the V gene TRBV30, with TRBD2 matching 8 bases. The CDR3 length is 15 residues. V shed 2 bases and J 3 bases; nucleotides not matched to a gene: 9. Per germline, CDR1 GTSNPN and CDR2 SVGIG (reference sequence). The CDR3 sequence: CAWSRGGASNYEQYF. As DNA, the CDR3 is TGTGCCTGGAGTCGGGGGGGAGCAAGTAACTACGAGCAGTACTTC. The complete variable domain, with remaining parts taken from reference TRBV30 and TRBJ2-7, reads SQTIHQWPATLVQPVGSPLSLECTVEGTSNPNLYWYRQAAGRGLQLLFYSVGIGQISSEVPQNLSASRPQDRQFILSSKKLLLSDSGFYLCAWSRGGASNYEQYFGPGTRLTVT.

The V call is TRBV9, the J call TRBJ2-1, with D hard to call. Germline V lookup: CDR1 SGDLS, CDR2 YYNGEE. V dropped 3 bases and J dropped 12 bases, with 13 bases sitting between them. This CDR3 is built from 12 residues. Here the CDR3 DNA reads TGTGCCAGCAGCGGATCTGGGATGTGGCAGTTCTTC. Residues: CASSGSGMWQFF.

This chain joins TRBV29-1 and TRBJ1-4; no definite D call. Germline loops: CDR1 SQVTM, CDR2 ANQGSEA. V lost 6 bases to trimming and J lost 5 bases, with 19 bases between them. The CDR3 consists of 15 residues. CDR3 in amino acids: CSVRPGGVQNEKLFF. The CDR3, as DNA: TGCAGCGTACGACCGGGCGGGGTACAGAATGAAAAACTGTTTTTT.

The genes are TRBV10-1 and TRBJ1-6; perhaps TRBD1 as D (5 bases). CDR3 length equals 14 residues. From germline, CDR1 is WNHNN and CDR2 SYGVQD (reference sequence). The V and J ends lost 4 bases and 10 bases respectively, with 14 bases between them. Here the CDR3 DNA reads TGCGCCAGCAGTGTATCGCGGGACGGGTCACCCCTCCACTTT. Its translation: CASSVSRDGSPLHF.